The 24 T cell receptor beta chains below were found in one sample sequenced in a study of blood T cell repertoires in COVID-19. Method: immunoSEQ multiplex PCR; TCRdb's copy keeps in-frame clones and lacks some. The data hold 110,000 or so clones, with over 75% observed a single time. What was sequenced was peripheral blood. These TCRs come from a man over 45 with acute or convalescent COVID-19.

The chain carries TRBV7-9 and TRBJ2-1, with D perhaps matching TRBD1 (5 bases). The CDR3 extends over 16 amino acids. V was trimmed by 4 bases and J by 0 bases, leaving 13 bases between them. From germline, CDR1 is SEHNR and CDR2 FQNEAQ (reference sequence). The CDR3 loop reads CASSSDGAGSYNEQFF. The CDR3 bases are TGTGCCAGCAGCTCGGATGGGGCCGGCTCCTACAATGAGCAGTTCTTC.

V usage is TRBV28 and J usage is TRBJ2-7; 8 nucleotides match TRBD2. This CDR3 contains 13 residues. V gave up 8 bases and J gave up 2 bases; unmatched junction bases: 5. From germline, CDR1 is MDHEN and CDR2 SYDVKM. CDR3 DNA: TGTGCCAGCTGTAGCGGGACAACCTACGAGCAGTACTTC. It is translated as CASCSGTTYEQYF.

The count of this clone is one. The J gene is TRBJ1-1, the V gene TRBV18; TRBD1 matches at 10 bases. J lost 0 bases, V lost 3 bases, and 4 bases had no gene match. CDR3 length equals 16 residues. CDR1 is KGHSH, CDR2 LQKENI, per germline. The CDR3 here is CASSPDRGRMNTEAFF. The CDR3 nucleotides are TGTGCCAGCTCACCCGACAGGGGGCGGATGAACACTGAAGCTTTCTTT. Variable domain in full (rest from reference TRBV18 and TRBJ1-1): NAGVMQNPRHLVRRRGQEARLRCSPMKGHSHVYWYRQLPEEGLKFMVYLQKENIIDESGMPKERFSAEFPKEGPSILRIQQVVRGDSAAYFCASSPDRGRMNTEAFFGQGTRLTVV.

The gene calls are TRBV18 and TRBJ2-2, with TRBD2 identical over 13 bases. This CDR3 is 16 amino acids long. After removal of 0 bases from V and 5 bases from J, the junction contained 0 bases not matched to a gene. Germline assignment: CDR1 KGHSH and CDR2 LQKENI. The CDR3 nucleotides read TGTGCCAGCTCACCACCGGGACTAGCGGGGACCGGGGAGCTGTTTTTT. Its protein product is CASSPPGLAGTGELFF.

V is TRBV10-3 and J is TRBJ1-1, with D unresolved. The V end was cut by 8 bases, the J end by 1 base, with 11 bases between. Germline V gene data show CDR1 as ENHRY and CDR2 as SYGVKD. This CDR3 has 13 residues. CDR3 residues: CAIEKTRNTEAFF. The DNA for the CDR3 is TGTGCCATCGAAAAAACACGGAACACTGAAGCTTTCTTT.

The chain recombines TRBV21-1 with TRBJ2-7; whether TRBD2, the table's D call, matches the DNA was not checked. TRBV21-1 is classified as a pseudogene. The CDR3 totals 20 residues. CDR3 in DNA: TGTGCCAGCAGCAAAGAATGGAGAGGACTAGCGGGTCTCCCTTCCTACGAGCAGTACTTC. Translating gives CASSKEWRGLAGLPSYEQYF.

CDR3 bases: TGTGCCAGCAGTGGTGGGGGCTTACTAGCGGGTTCTGGGCAGTTCTTC. Protein product: CASSGGGLLAGSGQFF. This chain uses TRBV6-1 with TRBJ2-1, with 9 bases aligning to TRBD2. The junction had 16 bases not matched to a gene; V was cut back by 4 bases and J by 12 bases. Germline V gene sequence: CDR1 MNHNS, CDR2 SASEGT. This CDR3 is built from 16 residues.

On this clone itself: Relative to the germline gene, one junction end is altered; a read error may explain this. DNA of the CDR3: TGTGCCAGTAATATACAGGGCGCGAACACTGAAGCTTTCTTT. Translated: CASNIQGANTEAFF. The gene calls are TRBV19 and TRBJ1-1, with a possible D match to TRBD1 (6 bases). Looked up from germline, CDR1 is LNHDA and CDR2 is SQIVND (reference sequence). There are 14 residues in the CDR3.

The chain is built from TRBV18 and TRBJ2-7; 12 bases match TRBD2. Germline V gives CDR1 KGHSH, CDR2 LQKENI. V lost 7 bases to trimming and J lost 5 bases; unmatched junction nucleotides: 6. The CDR3 has 14 amino acids. In DNA form, the CDR3 reads TGTGCCAGCTTACTAGCGGGGGGCGACGACGAGCAGTACTTC. Translated, it gives CASLLAGGDDEQYF.

J is TRBJ1-6 and V is TRBV7-9; D is unclear. V lost 2 bases to trimming and J lost 7 bases, with 6 bases between them. Germline loops: CDR1 SEHNR, CDR2 FQNEAQ (reference sequence). CDR3 length: 13 residues. The CDR3 DNA reads as TGTGCCAGCAGCTTACCGGGGAATTCACCCCTCCACTTT. Translating gives CASSLPGNSPLHF.

J is TRBJ2-1 and V is TRBV19; 7 bases are a match to TRBD2. Germline lookup yields CDR1 LNHDA and CDR2 SQIVND (reference sequence). J gave up 1 base and V 11 bases, and 11 bases lay outside the gene matches. The CDR3 totals 15 residues. CDR3 DNA sequence: TGTGCCGGCGGGAGCGGGGTCCTTTCCTACAATGAGCAGTTCTTC. As protein: CAGGSGVLSYNEQFF.

The chain has TRBV7-9 and TRBJ1-1; D gene unclear. The CDR3 contains 15 residues. V lost 1 base and J lost 4, with 13 bases in between. Germline lookup yields CDR1 SEHNR and CDR2 FQNEAQ (reference sequence). The CDR3 nucleotides read TGTGCCAGCAGCTTAGTCAGCGGGCACGCCACTGAAGCTTTCTTT. This gives the protein CASSLVSGHATEAFF. The complete variable domain, with remaining parts taken from reference TRBV7-9 and TRBJ1-1, reads DTGVSQNPRHKITKRGQNVTFRCDPISEHNRLYWYRQTLGQGPEFLTYFQNEAQLEKSRLLSDRFSAERPKGSFSTLEIQRTEQGDSAMYLCASSLVSGHATEAFFGQGTRLTVV.

V is TRBV2 and J is TRBJ1-3, with 7 bases lining up with TRBD1. V shed 5 bases and J 8 bases; nucleotides not matched to a gene: 9. This CDR3 region has 14 residues. Per germline, CDR1 SNHLY and CDR2 FYNNEI. CDR3 coding DNA: TGTGCCAGCAGTCCTACAGGGGTTACGGACACCATATATTTT. Translation gives CASSPTGVTDTIYF.

The chain has TRBV19 and TRBJ1-3; the D gene is possibly TRBD1 (5 bases). The ends were cut back, 7 bases at V and 8 bases at J, with 15 bases in the middle. From germline, CDR1 is LNHDA and CDR2 SQIVND (reference sequence). The CDR3 spans 13 residues. The CDR3: CASMRPQGHTIYF. CDR3 nucleotides: TGTGCCAGTATGAGGCCGCAGGGCCACACCATATATTTT.

V gene TRBV4-2 combines with J gene TRBJ2-1; tentatively, D is TRBD2 (7 bases). Germline V gene sequence: CDR1 LGHNA, CDR2 YNFKEQ. The CDR3 is 18 amino acids. The ends were cut back, 3 bases at V and 2 bases at J, with 20 bases in the middle. CDR3 coding DNA: TGTGCCAGCAGCCAGGAAAGCGGCGGGGGCCGCCCCTACAATGAGCAGTTCTTC. Its protein product is CASSQESGGGRPYNEQFF.

This sequence joins TRBV5-1 and TRBJ2-1; 9 positions agree with TRBD2. This CDR3 has 19 residues. Germline lookup yields CDR1 SGHRS and CDR2 YFSETQ. The V gene end was trimmed by 0 bases and the J gene end by 0 bases; junction bases not matched to a gene: 10. CDR3 in amino acids: CASSLVELAGVSSYNEQFF. CDR3 nucleotides: TGCGCCAGCAGCTTGGTAGAACTAGCGGGCGTAAGCTCCTACAATGAGCAGTTCTTC.

This clone was detected once. The rearrangement joins TRBV7-3 to TRBJ1-2, with 8 bases matching TRBD1. The CDR3 runs 16 residues. Germline assignment: CDR1 SGHTA and CDR2 FQGTGA. Germline trimming cut 2 bases from V and 11 bases from J; bases unmatched to any gene: 16. The CDR3 sequence: CASSLSREGQGMGYTF. The CDR3 DNA sequence: TGTGCCAGCAGCTTATCGCGGGAAGGACAGGGAATGGGGTACACCTTC.

The J gene is TRBJ1-1, the V gene TRBV11-2; 7 bases match TRBD1. The J segment lost 1 base and the V segment lost 5 bases, leaving 7 bases of the junction unmatched. The CDR3 spans 15 residues. Looked up from germline, CDR1 is SGHAT and CDR2 is FQNNGV. The CDR3 loop is CASSVGGTANTEAFF. The CDR3 DNA follows: TGTGCCAGCAGCGTCGGCGGGACAGCGAACACTGAAGCTTTCTTT.

This clone is a singleton in its sample. V usage is TRBV3-1 (or the pseudogene TRBV3-2) and J usage is TRBJ2-7; 7 bases fit TRBD2. This CDR3 spans 16 amino acids. CDR1 and CDR2 from the germline V gene are LGHDT and YNNKEL (reference sequence). Losses at the gene ends were 1 base for V and 4 bases for J; bases not matched to a gene: 10. CDR3 loop: CASSQASKGLSYEQYF. The CDR3 DNA reads TGTGCCAGCAGCCAAGCGTCGAAGGGACTATCATACGAGCAGTACTTC.

The chain recombines TRBV29-1 with TRBJ2-2; 15 bases are a match to TRBD2. The V and J ends lost 5 bases and 5 bases, in that order; junction bases with no gene match: 18. Germline V gene data show CDR1 as SQVTM and CDR2 as ANQGSEA. The CDR3 has 20 amino acids. The CDR3, as DNA: TGCAGCGTTCCCCTCCGAGGACTAGCGGGAGGGAGAATTTCAACCGGGGAGCTGTTTTTT. Residues: CSVPLRGLAGGRISTGELFF.

The V gene is TRBV19, the J gene TRBJ1-3; a weak D match, TRBD1 (5 bases). The germline gives CDR1 LNHDA, CDR2 SQIVND (reference sequence). The CDR3 is 18 residues long. Trimming removed 3 bases at V and 0 bases at J, with 18 bases between. CDR3 DNA sequence: TGTGCCAGTAGTATGGGGATCAAAAGACAGAGCTCTGGAAACACCATATATTTT. It specifies CASSMGIKRQSSGNTIYF.

This clone was counted between two and nine times. CDR3 residues: CASSTGLAGGIYDEQYF. The CDR3 region has the DNA TGTGCCAGCAGCACGGGACTAGCGGGTGGAATTTACGACGAGCAGTACTTC. The V gene is TRBV7-8, the J gene TRBJ2-7; 12 nucleotides align to TRBD2. From germline, CDR1 is SGHVS and CDR2 FQNEAQ. The length of the CDR3 is 17 residues. V trimming: 5 bases; J trimming: 5 bases; junction bases outside the gene matches: 13.

The chain combines TRBV18 with TRBJ2-7, with D tentatively TRBD1 (5 bases). V was shortened by 2 bases and J by 1 base, with 6 bases between the two germline ends. Germline CDR1 KGHSH, CDR2 LQKENI. CDR3 length: 13 amino acids. For the CDR3, the DNA is TGTGCCAGCTCACCAGACAGATCCTACGAGCAGTACTTC. Translated, it gives CASSPDRSYEQYF.

The genes are TRBV10-2 and TRBJ2-1, with TRBD2 matching over 13 bases. The CDR3 is 21 residues long. Losses at the gene ends were 0 bases for V and 7 bases for J; bases not matched to a gene: 18. Looked up from germline, CDR1 is WSHSY and CDR2 is SAAADI. CDR3 sequence (DNA): TGCGCCAGCAGTGAGTCGATTCAGGGAGGACTAGCGGGAGAAACTAAGAATGAGCAGTTCTTC. It is translated as CASSESIQGGLAGETKNEQFF.